These 10 T cell receptor beta chains originate from one sample sequenced in a study of immune evolution from preneoplasia to lung adenocarcinoma. Method: immunoSEQ multiplex PCR; TCRdb's copy keeps in-frame clones and lacks some. Among 8,800 or so clones listed, 75% to 85% were seen once. The material sequenced was FFPE adjacent normal lung tissue. Every receptor here comes from a person between 65 and 80 years old with lung adenocarcinoma.

The chain recombines TRBV29-1 with TRBJ2-7, with D unclear. Trimming took off 5 bases at V and 2 bases at J, with 10 bases between the two ends. The CDR3 covers 12 residues. The germline gives CDR1 SQVTM, CDR2 ANQGSEA. The CDR3 DNA follows: TGCAGCGTTATCCTAGATCCCTACGAGCAGTACTTC. As protein: CSVILDPYEQYF.

The rearrangement joins TRBV7-9 to TRBJ2-1, with 8 bases aligning to TRBD2. V shed 0 bases and J 13 bases; nucleotides not matched to a gene: 5. CDR3 length: 13 residues. Germline CDR1 reads SEHNR; CDR2 reads FQNEAQ (reference sequence). The CDR3 DNA reads as TGTGCCAGCAGCTTAGCGATTAGCGGGACCCAGTTCTTC. Its protein product is CASSLAISGTQFF.

This clone was seen only once. The gene calls are TRBV19 and TRBJ1-4; D remains ambiguous. Germline V CDR1 and CDR2: LNHDA, SQIVND (reference sequence). The CDR3 is 15 amino acids. Trimming stripped 4 bases from V and 4 bases from J, with 13 bases between. The CDR3 protein is CASSKRAGFNEKLFF. CDR3 DNA sequence: TGTGCCAGTAGTAAACGGGCAGGATTTAATGAAAAACTGTTTTTT.

The rearrangement joins TRBV19 to TRBJ1-4, with D maybe TRBD1 (5 bases). There are 16 residues in the CDR3. The germline V and J ends were trimmed by 0 bases and 8 bases, with 16 bases remaining between them. CDR1 is LNHDA and CDR2 is SQIVND in the germline V gene (reference sequence). DNA of the CDR3: TGTGCCAGTAGTATAGACCCACCCCCGCGGGGGGAAAAACTGTTTTTT. Its protein product is CASSIDPPPRGEKLFF.

The V gene is TRBV28, the J gene TRBJ2-7, with D perhaps being TRBD1 or TRBD2 (5 bases each). The CDR3 consists of 13 residues. V gave up 5 bases and J gave up 4 bases, with 12 bases separating them. CDR1 is MDHEN, CDR2 SYDVKM, per germline. The CDR3 bases are TGTGCCAGCAGTCTAGGGACCGCGTACGAGCAGTACTTC. Translation gives CASSLGTAYEQYF.

The chain couples TRBV5-1 to TRBJ2-7; 10 nucleotides agree with TRBD1. The trim removed 3 bases at V and 4 bases at J, leaving 7 bases unmatched. Germline V gives CDR1 SGHRS, CDR2 YFSETQ. The CDR3 is made up of 15 amino acids. For the CDR3, the DNA is TGCGCCAGCAGCTGGGCGACAGGGGGCCAATACGAGCAGTACTTC. It yields the protein CASSWATGGQYEQYF.

This clone was found once. The rearrangement links TRBV28 to TRBJ1-1, with no clear D. The V gene's germline CDR1 is MDHEN and CDR2 SYDVKM. V was shortened by 8 bases and J by 6 bases, with 10 bases between the two germline ends. The CDR3 is 11 residues long. The CDR3 DNA follows: TGTGCCAGCGGTCGCAGAGCTGAAGCTTTCTTT. Protein sequence: CASGRRAEAFF.

The CDR3 nucleotides are TGTGCCAGCAGTTCAGGGGGCGGTCAGCCCCAGCATTTT. Translated, it gives CASSSGGGQPQHF. The V and J genes are TRBV27 and TRBJ1-5, with 8 nucleotides matching TRBD1. This CDR3 comprises 13 residues. Germline-derived CDR1 and CDR2 are MNHEY and SMNVEV (reference sequence). The ends lost 4 bases at V and 6 bases at J; junction bases unmatched: 2.

This sequence joins TRBV20-1 and TRBJ2-7, with D unclear. The germline V gene has CDR1 DFQATT and CDR2 SNEGSKA (reference sequence). The CDR3 has 11 residues. V shed 0 bases and J shed 6 bases, with 6 bases lying between them. CDR3 DNA sequence: TGCAGTGCTAGAGACGAGGTCGAGCAGTACTTC. As protein: CSARDEVEQYF.

The V call is TRBV20-1, the J call TRBJ1-1; D perhaps matches TRBD1 (5 bases). The germline gives CDR1 DFQATT, CDR2 SNEGSKA (reference sequence). The CDR3 is 11 residues long. V gave up 3 bases and J gave up 6 bases, with 8 bases separating them. The CDR3 loop reads CSASQGAEAFF. DNA for the CDR3: TGCAGTGCTAGTCAAGGGGCTGAAGCTTTCTTT.